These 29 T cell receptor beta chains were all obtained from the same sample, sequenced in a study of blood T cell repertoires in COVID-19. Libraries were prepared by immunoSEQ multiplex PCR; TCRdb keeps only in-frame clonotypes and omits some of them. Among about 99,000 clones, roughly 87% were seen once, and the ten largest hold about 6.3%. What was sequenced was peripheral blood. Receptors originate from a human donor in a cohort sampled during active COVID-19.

The CDR3 coding sequence is TGTGCCAGCAGGGGGGGGCAGTATGGTCAGCCCCAGCATTTT. It codes for CASRGGQYGQPQHF. The V gene is TRBV28, the J gene TRBJ1-5; possibly TRBD1 for D (6 bases). The CDR3 is 14 amino acids. Germline-derived CDR1 and CDR2 are MDHEN and SYDVKM. Trimming removed 6 bases from V and 6 bases from J, with 15 bases in between.

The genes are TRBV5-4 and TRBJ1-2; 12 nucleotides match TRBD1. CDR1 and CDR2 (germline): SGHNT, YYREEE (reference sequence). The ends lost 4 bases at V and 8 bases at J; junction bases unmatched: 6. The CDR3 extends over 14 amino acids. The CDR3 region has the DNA TGTGCCAGCAGCCCGGGACAGGGGGCCGACGGCTACACCTTC. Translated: CASSPGQGADGYTF.

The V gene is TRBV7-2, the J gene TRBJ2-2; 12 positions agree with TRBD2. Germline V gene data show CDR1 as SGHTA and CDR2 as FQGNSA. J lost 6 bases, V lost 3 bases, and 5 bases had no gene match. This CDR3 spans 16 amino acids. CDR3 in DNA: TGTGCCAGCAGCTTCCTAGCGGGGGGGTTGCCCGGGGAGCTGTTTTTT. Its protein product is CASSFLAGGLPGELFF.

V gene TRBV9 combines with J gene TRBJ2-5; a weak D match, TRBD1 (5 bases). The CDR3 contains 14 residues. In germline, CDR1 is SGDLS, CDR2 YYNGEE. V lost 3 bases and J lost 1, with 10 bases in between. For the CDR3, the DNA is TGTGCCAGCAGCGCAGGACACATCCAAGAGACCCAGTACTTC. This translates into CASSAGHIQETQYF. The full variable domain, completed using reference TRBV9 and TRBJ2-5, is DSGVTQTPKHLITATGQRVTLRCSPRSGDLSVYWYQQSLDQGLQFLIQYYNGEERAKGNILERFSAQQFPDLHSELNLSSLELGDSALYFCASSAGHIQETQYFGPGTRLLVL.

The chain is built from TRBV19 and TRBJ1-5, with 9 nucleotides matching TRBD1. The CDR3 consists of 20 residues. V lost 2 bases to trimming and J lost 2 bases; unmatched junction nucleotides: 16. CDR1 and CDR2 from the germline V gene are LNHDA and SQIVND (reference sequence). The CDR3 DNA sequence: TGTGCCAGTAGTATAATCCCCATCACAGGGGGCATGGGTGGCAATCAGCCCCAGCATTTT. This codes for CASSIIPITGGMGGNQPQHF.

The CDR3 reads CASSPIAGKVDEQYF. The CDR3 bases are TGCGCCAGCAGCCCTATAGCGGGAAAGGTCGACGAGCAGTACTTC. The V call is TRBV5-1, the J call TRBJ2-7; 8 positions match TRBD2. Germline lookup yields CDR1 SGHRS and CDR2 YFSETQ. V shed 4 bases and J 5 bases; nucleotides not matched to a gene: 11. The CDR3 has 15 residues.

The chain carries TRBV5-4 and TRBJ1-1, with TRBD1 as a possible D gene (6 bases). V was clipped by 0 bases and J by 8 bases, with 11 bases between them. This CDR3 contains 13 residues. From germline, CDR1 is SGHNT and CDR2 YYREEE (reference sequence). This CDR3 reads CASSLVGQIEAFF. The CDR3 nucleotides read TGTGCCAGCAGCTTGGTAGGACAGATAGAAGCTTTCTTT.

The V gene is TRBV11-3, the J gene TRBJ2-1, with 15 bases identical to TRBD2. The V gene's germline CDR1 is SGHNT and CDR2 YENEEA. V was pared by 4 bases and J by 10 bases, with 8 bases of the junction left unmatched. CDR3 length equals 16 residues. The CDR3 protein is CASSSLGLAGGGEQFF. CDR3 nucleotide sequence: TGTGCCAGCAGCTCACTAGGACTAGCGGGAGGGGGAGAGCAGTTCTTC.

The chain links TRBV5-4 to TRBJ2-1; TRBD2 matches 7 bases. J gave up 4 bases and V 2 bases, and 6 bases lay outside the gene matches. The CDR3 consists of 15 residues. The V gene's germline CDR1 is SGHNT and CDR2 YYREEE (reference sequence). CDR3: CASSLTSASYNEQFF. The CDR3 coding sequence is TGTGCCAGCAGCTTAACTAGCGCCTCATACAATGAGCAGTTCTTC.

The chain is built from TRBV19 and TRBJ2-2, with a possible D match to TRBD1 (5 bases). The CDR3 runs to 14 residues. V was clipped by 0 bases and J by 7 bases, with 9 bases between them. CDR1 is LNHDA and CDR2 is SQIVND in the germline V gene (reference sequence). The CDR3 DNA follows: TGTGCCAGTAGTATAGACAGGGCTGGCGGGGAGCTGTTTTTT. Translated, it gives CASSIDRAGGELFF.

DNA for the CDR3: TGTGCCAGCAGCCAGGGGGGTGGCACCGGGGAGCTGTTTTTT. It codes for CASSQGGGTGELFF. This chain joins TRBV27 and TRBJ2-2; D is possibly TRBD1 (7 bases). V lost 6 bases and J lost 4, with 12 bases in between. The CDR3 totals 14 residues. Germline CDR1 reads MNHEY; CDR2 reads SMNVEV (reference sequence).

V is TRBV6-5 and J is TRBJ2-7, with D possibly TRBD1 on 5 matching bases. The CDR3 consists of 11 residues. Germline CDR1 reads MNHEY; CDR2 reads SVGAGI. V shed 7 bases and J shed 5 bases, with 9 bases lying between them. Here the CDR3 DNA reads TGTGCCAGCACAGGGTACCACGAGCAGTACTTC. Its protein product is CASTGYHEQYF.

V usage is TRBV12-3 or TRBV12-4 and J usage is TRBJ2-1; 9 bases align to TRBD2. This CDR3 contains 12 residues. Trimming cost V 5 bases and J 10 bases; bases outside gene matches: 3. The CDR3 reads CASSPAGGEQFF. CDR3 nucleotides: TGTGCCAGCAGTCCCGCGGGGGGGGAGCAGTTCTTC.

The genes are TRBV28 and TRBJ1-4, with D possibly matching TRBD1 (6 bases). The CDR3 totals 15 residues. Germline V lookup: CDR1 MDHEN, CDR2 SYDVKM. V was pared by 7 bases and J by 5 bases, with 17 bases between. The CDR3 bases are TGTGCCAGCACCCTAGGGGGTGGCAGGAATGAAAAACTGTTTTTT. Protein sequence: CASTLGGGRNEKLFF.

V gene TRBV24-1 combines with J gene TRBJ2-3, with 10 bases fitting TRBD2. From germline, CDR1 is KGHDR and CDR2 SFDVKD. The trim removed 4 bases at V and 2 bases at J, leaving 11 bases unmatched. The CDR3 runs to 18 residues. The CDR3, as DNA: TGTGCCACCAGTGACCAGGCGGTAGCGGGAGGATACACAGATACGCAGTATTTT. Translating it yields CATSDQAVAGGYTDTQYF.

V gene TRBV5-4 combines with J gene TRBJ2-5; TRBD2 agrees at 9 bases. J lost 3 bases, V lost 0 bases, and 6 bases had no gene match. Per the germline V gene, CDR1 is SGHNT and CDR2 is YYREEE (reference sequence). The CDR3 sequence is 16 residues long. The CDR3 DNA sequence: TGTGCCAGCAGCTTGGGGTTTTTAGCGGGGGAAGAGACCCAGTACTTC. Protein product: CASSLGFLAGEETQYF. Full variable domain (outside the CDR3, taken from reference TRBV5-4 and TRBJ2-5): ETGVTQSPTHLIKTRGQQVTLRCSSQSGHNTVSWYQQALGQGPQFIFQYYREEENGRGNFPPRFSGLQFPNYSSELNVNALELDDSALYLCASSLGFLAGEETQYFGPGTRLLVL.

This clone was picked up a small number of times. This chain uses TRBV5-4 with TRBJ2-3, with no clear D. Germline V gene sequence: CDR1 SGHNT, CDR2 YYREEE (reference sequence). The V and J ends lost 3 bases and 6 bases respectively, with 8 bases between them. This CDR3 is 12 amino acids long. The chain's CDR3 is CASSSTGDTQYF. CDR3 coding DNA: TGTGCCAGCAGCTCGACTGGGGATACGCAGTATTTT.

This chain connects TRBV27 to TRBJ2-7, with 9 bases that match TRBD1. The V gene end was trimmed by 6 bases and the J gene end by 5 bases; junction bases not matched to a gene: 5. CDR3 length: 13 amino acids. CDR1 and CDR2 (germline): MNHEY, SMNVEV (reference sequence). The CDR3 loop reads CASRKTGGHEQYF. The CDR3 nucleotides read TGTGCCAGCAGAAAGACAGGGGGGCACGAGCAGTACTTC.

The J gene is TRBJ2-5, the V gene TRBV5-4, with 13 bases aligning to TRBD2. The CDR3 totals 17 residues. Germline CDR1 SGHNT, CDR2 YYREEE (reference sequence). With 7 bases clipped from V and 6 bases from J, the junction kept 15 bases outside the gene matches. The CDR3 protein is CASATSGGASGAKTQYF. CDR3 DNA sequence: TGTGCCAGCGCAACTAGCGGGGGGGCCAGTGGAGCCAAGACCCAGTACTTC.

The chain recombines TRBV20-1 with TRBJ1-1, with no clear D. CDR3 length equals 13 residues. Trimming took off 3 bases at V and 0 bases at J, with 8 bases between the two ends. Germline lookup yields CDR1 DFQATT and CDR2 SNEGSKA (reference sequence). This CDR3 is CSASQTVNTEAFF. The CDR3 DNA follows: TGCAGTGCTAGTCAGACTGTGAACACTGAAGCTTTCTTT.

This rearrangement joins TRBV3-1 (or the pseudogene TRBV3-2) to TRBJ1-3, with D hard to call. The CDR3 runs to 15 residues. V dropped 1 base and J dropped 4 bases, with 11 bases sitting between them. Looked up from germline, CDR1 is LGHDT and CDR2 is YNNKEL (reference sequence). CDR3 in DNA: TGTGCCAGCAGCCAAGCTCCTGGGAGCGGAAACACCATATATTTT. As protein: CASSQAPGSGNTIYF.

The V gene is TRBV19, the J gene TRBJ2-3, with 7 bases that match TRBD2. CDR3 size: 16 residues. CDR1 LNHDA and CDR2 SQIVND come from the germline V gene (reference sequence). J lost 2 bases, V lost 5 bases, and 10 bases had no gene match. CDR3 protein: CASSLGGTLITDTQYF. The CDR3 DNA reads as TGTGCCAGTAGTCTGGGGGGGACTCTTATCACAGATACGCAGTATTTT.

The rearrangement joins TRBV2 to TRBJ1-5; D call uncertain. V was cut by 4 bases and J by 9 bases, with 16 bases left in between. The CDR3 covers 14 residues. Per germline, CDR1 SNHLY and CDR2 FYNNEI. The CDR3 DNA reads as TGTGCCAGCAGTGGGTCGAAGGCAGGCAGGCCCCAGCATTTT. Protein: CASSGSKAGRPQHF.

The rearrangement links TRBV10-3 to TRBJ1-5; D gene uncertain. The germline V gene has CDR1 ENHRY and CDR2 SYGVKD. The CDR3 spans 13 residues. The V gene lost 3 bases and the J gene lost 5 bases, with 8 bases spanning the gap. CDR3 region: CAISEEGYQPQHF. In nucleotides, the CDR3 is TGTGCCATCAGTGAAGAGGGATATCAGCCCCAGCATTTT.

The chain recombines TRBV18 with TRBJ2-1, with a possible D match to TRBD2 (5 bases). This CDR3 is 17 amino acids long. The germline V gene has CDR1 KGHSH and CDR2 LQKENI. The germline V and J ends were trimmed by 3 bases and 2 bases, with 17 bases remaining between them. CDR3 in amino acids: CASSPLPQRLTYNEQFF. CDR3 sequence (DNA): TGTGCCAGCTCACCTTTACCCCAGCGGCTTACCTACAATGAGCAGTTCTTC.

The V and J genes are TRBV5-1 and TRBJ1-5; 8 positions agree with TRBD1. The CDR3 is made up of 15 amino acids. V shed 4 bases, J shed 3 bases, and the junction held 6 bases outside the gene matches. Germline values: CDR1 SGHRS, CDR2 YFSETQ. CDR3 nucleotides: TGCGCCAGCAGCCCAGGGACAGGTTCCAATCAGCCCCAGCATTTT. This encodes CASSPGTGSNQPQHF.

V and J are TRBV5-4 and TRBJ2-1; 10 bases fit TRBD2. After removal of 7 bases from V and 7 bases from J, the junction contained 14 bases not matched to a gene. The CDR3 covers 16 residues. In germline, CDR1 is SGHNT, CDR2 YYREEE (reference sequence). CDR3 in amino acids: CASGGAGGPGKNEQFF. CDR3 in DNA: TGTGCCAGCGGGGGAGCGGGGGGGCCTGGGAAGAATGAGCAGTTCTTC.

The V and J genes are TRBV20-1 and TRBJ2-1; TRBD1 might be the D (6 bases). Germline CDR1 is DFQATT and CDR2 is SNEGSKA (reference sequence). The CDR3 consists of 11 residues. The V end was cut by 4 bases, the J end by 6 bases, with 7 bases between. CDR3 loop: CSANRVNEQFF. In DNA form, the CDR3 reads TGCAGTGCTAACAGGGTCAATGAGCAGTTCTTC.

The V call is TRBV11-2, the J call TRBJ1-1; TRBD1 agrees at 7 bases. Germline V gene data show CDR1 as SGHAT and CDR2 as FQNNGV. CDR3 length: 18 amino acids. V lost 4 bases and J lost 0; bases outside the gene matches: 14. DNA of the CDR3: TGTGCCAGCAGCTGGAGGGGTCAGATGACAGGGATGAACACTGAAGCTTTCTTT. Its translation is CASSWRGQMTGMNTEAFF. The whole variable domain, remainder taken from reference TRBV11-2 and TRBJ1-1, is EAGVAQSPRYKIIEKRQSVAFWCNPISGHATLYWYQQILGQGPKLLIQFQNNGVVDDSQLPKDRFSAERLKGVDSTLKIQPAKLEDSAVYLCASSWRGQMTGMNTEAFFGQGTRLTVV.